The 18 T cell receptor beta chains reported below all come from one sample, sequenced in a study of cytomegalovirus exposure and HLA in healthy donors (dated by TCRdb to about 2017). Library creation used the immunoSEQ multiplex PCR assay. The multiplex PCR relied on a mix of 60 forward primers for TCR Vbeta segments and 13 reverse primers for TCR Jbeta segments. TCRdb retrieved this table from immuneACCESS and kept in-frame rearrangements only. Not all clones are present; in checked studies, unresolved V genes account for under half, and no reason is known for the remainder. This sample comprises 110,000 to 150,000 clones, over 70% of them detected only once. The biggest ten clones account for 1.5% to 2% of the sample. The material sequenced was PBMCs. The receptor set was obtained from a woman aged 40 to 49 in good health and CMV-seronegative.

The chain couples TRBV6-4 to TRBJ1-5, with a weak D call TRBD1 (5 bases). Between the trimmed V and J ends, which lost 5 bases and 6 bases, there was a span of 11 bases. The germline CDR1 and CDR2 sequences are MRHNA and SNTAGT. This CDR3 has 13 amino acids. CDR3 DNA sequence: TGTGCCAGCAGTCCGGGGGAGGCTCAGCCCCAGCATTTT. This translates into CASSPGEAQPQHF.

CDR3 residues: CAISESPDQGETQYF. The CDR3 DNA reads TGTGCCATCAGTGAGTCCCCCGACCAGGGAGAGACCCAGTACTTC. The chain carries TRBV10-3 and TRBJ2-5, with D perhaps matching TRBD1 (5 bases). This CDR3 has 15 residues. Germline loops: CDR1 ENHRY, CDR2 SYGVKD. The V end was cut by 0 bases, the J end by 4 bases, with 12 bases between.

V and J are TRBV5-1 and TRBJ2-6; D perhaps matches TRBD1 (6 bases). CDR3 length: 18 amino acids. Trimming pared 6 bases from V and 2 bases from J, leaving 21 bases between. CDR1 SGHRS and CDR2 YFSETQ come from the germline V gene. In DNA form, the CDR3 reads TGCGCCAGCAACCCAATTGGCAGGGGTGTCCCTGGGGCCAACGTCCTGACTTTC. It is translated as CASNPIGRGVPGANVLTF.

The chain couples TRBV6-1 to TRBJ1-2, with 7 positions matching TRBD1. The CDR3 extends over 16 amino acids. CDR1 and CDR2 (germline): MNHNS, SASEGT. V lost 2 bases and J lost 1; bases outside the gene matches: 7. The CDR3 sequence is CASSEWDRIYNYGYTF. CDR3 sequence (DNA): TGTGCCAGCAGTGAATGGGACAGAATCTATAACTATGGCTACACCTTC.

This chain links TRBV30 with TRBJ1-5; no clear D gene. This CDR3 has 13 amino acids. V was cut by 0 bases and J by 8 bases, with 11 bases left in between. CDR1 is GTSNPN and CDR2 is SVGIG in the germline V gene (reference sequence). CDR3 DNA sequence: TGTGCCTGGAGTGTAATGGCCCGGGAGCCCCAGCATTTT. As protein: CAWSVMAREPQHF.

J is TRBJ2-2 and V is TRBV29-1; TRBD2 agrees at 7 bases. The ends lost 0 bases at V and 2 bases at J; junction bases unmatched: 3. Germline CDR1 SQVTM, CDR2 ANQGSEA. The CDR3 is 15 amino acids. The CDR3 here is CSVEDGGRNTGELFF. The CDR3 DNA sequence: TGCAGCGTTGAAGATGGCGGGAGAAACACCGGGGAGCTGTTTTTT.

This chain joins TRBV5-4 and TRBJ2-5, with 8 bases matching TRBD2. The J segment lost 3 bases and the V segment lost 3 bases, leaving 4 bases of the junction unmatched. This CDR3 comprises 14 residues. Per germline, CDR1 SGHNT and CDR2 YYREEE (reference sequence). CDR3 region: CASSSWGLEETQYF. Here the CDR3 DNA reads TGTGCCAGCAGCTCCTGGGGACTAGAAGAGACCCAGTACTTC.

The chain joins TRBV5-1 to TRBJ2-2, with 8 bases identical to TRBD2. Germline CDR1 and CDR2: SGHRS and YFSETQ. This CDR3 contains 14 residues. V shed 0 bases, J shed 7 bases, and the junction held 2 bases outside the gene matches. The CDR3: CASSLAGRGGELFF. The CDR3 nucleotides read TGCGCCAGCAGCTTGGCCGGGAGGGGCGGGGAGCTGTTTTTT.

This clone was detected a few times. The genes are TRBV10-3 and TRBJ2-2, with D maybe TRBD2 (5 bases). Trimming removed 4 bases from V and 5 bases from J, with 14 bases in between. Germline lookup yields CDR1 ENHRY and CDR2 SYGVKD. The CDR3 consists of 15 residues. The CDR3 spells CAISAREGGTGELFF. The CDR3 DNA is TGTGCCATCAGTGCCCGTGAGGGCGGAACCGGGGAGCTGTTTTTT.

The V and J genes are TRBV27 and TRBJ2-2, with TRBD2 matching 10 bases. V lost 5 bases, J lost 1 base, and 1 base stayed unmatched. The CDR3 is 15 residues long. Germline V gives CDR1 MNHEY, CDR2 SMNVEV (reference sequence). For the CDR3, the DNA is TGTGCCAGCAGTCGACTAGCGGGGAACACCGGGGAGCTGTTTTTT. Its protein product is CASSRLAGNTGELFF.

This clone was picked up a small number of times. The chain couples TRBV7-9 to TRBJ1-5, with D hard to call. V lost 3 bases and J 4 bases, leaving 10 bases between the germline ends. The germline V gene has CDR1 SEHNR and CDR2 FQNEAQ (reference sequence). This CDR3 region has 14 residues. The CDR3 DNA reads as TGTGCCAGCAGCTTGATGGCAGGTAATCAGCCCCAGCATTTT. Amino acids: CASSLMAGNQPQHF.

The gene calls are TRBV5-4 and TRBJ2-1, with D tentatively TRBD1 (6 bases). The germline CDR1 and CDR2 sequences are SGHNT and YYREEE (reference sequence). The CDR3 covers 14 residues. V was cut by 4 bases and J by 8 bases, with 16 bases left in between. The CDR3 coding sequence is TGTGCCAGCAGCATACCGGGACATAAGGATGAGCAGTTCTTC. This codes for CASSIPGHKDEQFF.

The rearrangement joins TRBV29-1 to TRBJ1-1; D is uncertain. Trimming took 4 bases from V and 4 from J, leaving 10 bases between them. This CDR3 has 12 residues. Looked up from germline, CDR1 is SQVTM and CDR2 is ANQGSEA. CDR3 loop: CSVVGRSTEAFF. The DNA of the CDR3 is TGCAGCGTTGTTGGCAGGTCCACTGAAGCTTTCTTT.

The rearrangement links TRBV30 to TRBJ2-3; tentatively, D is TRBD1 (6 bases). This CDR3 is 13 amino acids long. Trimming took 4 bases from V and 1 from J, leaving 9 bases between them. Per germline, CDR1 GTSNPN and CDR2 SVGIG (reference sequence). The CDR3 sequence is CAWNRDRTDTQYF. As DNA, the CDR3 is TGTGCCTGGAACAGGGATCGCACAGATACGCAGTATTTT.

The count of this clone is one. The chain links TRBV2 to TRBJ1-1; D uncertain. CDR1 and CDR2 (germline): SNHLY, FYNNEI. Trimming shortened V by 4 bases and J by 6 bases, and 9 bases separated the two germline ends. CDR3 size: 12 residues. The DNA of the CDR3 is TGTGCCAGCAGTGGGACTGGGCCTGAAGCTTTCTTT. It yields the protein CASSGTGPEAFF.

Only one count was recorded for this clone. The chain joins TRBV6-6 to TRBJ2-5; a possible D gene is TRBD2 (5 bases). The CDR3 runs 13 residues. V was trimmed by 6 bases and J by 0 bases, leaving 8 bases between them. Germline V gives CDR1 MNHNY, CDR2 SVGAGI (reference sequence). The chain's CDR3 is CASRQRDQETQYF. For the CDR3, the DNA is TGTGCCAGCAGACAGAGGGACCAAGAGACCCAGTACTTC.

This sequence joins TRBV7-9 and TRBJ2-6; 7 bases agree with TRBD1. The germline CDR1 and CDR2 sequences are SEHNR and FQNEAQ (reference sequence). V lost 3 bases and J lost 3; bases outside the gene matches: 8. This CDR3 has 17 amino acids. CDR3 coding DNA: TGTGCCAGCAGCTTTAGTGGCAGGGGGAGTGGGGCCAACGTCCTGACTTTC. Amino acids: CASSFSGRGSGANVLTF. The full variable domain, completed using reference TRBV7-9 and TRBJ2-6, is DTGVSQNPRHKITKRGQNVTFRCDPISEHNRLYWYRQTLGQGPEFLTYFQNEAQLEKSRLLSDRFSAERPKGSFSTLEIQRTEQGDSAMYLCASSFSGRGSGANVLTFGAGSRLTVL.

This sequence joins TRBV28 and TRBJ1-1; 7 nucleotides match TRBD1. The germline CDR1 and CDR2 sequences are MDHEN and SYDVKM. This CDR3 is built from 14 residues. Trimming at V came to 8 bases and at J to 1 base, leaving 7 bases not matched to a gene. CDR3: CASPGGESNTEAFF. The CDR3 DNA follows: TGTGCCAGCCCAGGGGGTGAGTCGAACACTGAAGCTTTCTTT.